The 14 T cell receptor beta chains below were found in one sample sequenced in a study of cytomegalovirus exposure and HLA in healthy donors. Profiled with immunoSEQ multiplex PCR; TCRdb holds only in-frame clones, not every one. The sample has 110,000 or so clones, 70% to 90% seen once. Input material: PBMCs. These receptors all come from a woman in her twenties or thirties in good health and CMV-seronegative.

This clone was counted a few times. The chain's CDR3 is CASSTGKETQYF. CDR3 nucleotides: TGTGCCAGCAGTACGGGGAAAGAGACCCAGTACTTC. V is TRBV6-1 and J is TRBJ2-5; possible D gene TRBD2, 5 bases. Deletions cut 5 bases from V and 3 bases from J, with 7 bases between. Germline CDR1 and CDR2: MNHNS and SASEGT. This CDR3 has 12 amino acids.

This chain links TRBV27 with TRBJ1-4; unclear D gene. Germline CDR1 MNHEY, CDR2 SMNVEV (reference sequence). V was clipped by 3 bases and J by 7 bases, with 12 bases between them. CDR3 size: 14 residues. The CDR3 sequence: CASSFRGLGEKLFF. Written as DNA, the CDR3 is TGTGCCAGCAGTTTTAGAGGGTTGGGTGAAAAACTGTTTTTT.

The V gene is TRBV7-9, the J gene TRBJ2-3; a possible D gene is TRBD2 (5 bases). V was pared by 3 bases and J by 2 bases, with 12 bases between. This CDR3 comprises 15 residues. From germline, CDR1 is SEHNR and CDR2 FQNEAQ (reference sequence). The CDR3 loop reads CASSFSGSYTDTQYF. The CDR3 nucleotides read TGTGCCAGCAGCTTCAGTGGGAGCTACACAGATACGCAGTATTTT.

There are a few counts of this clone. The chain recombines TRBV6-1 with TRBJ2-5; no firm D call. V lost 0 bases, J lost 5 bases, and 13 bases lay in between. CDR1 is MNHNS, CDR2 SASEGT, per germline. CDR3 length: 15 amino acids. The CDR3 protein is CASSEAFGSWETQYF. The DNA for the CDR3 is TGTGCCAGCAGTGAAGCTTTCGGGTCTTGGGAGACCCAGTACTTC.

The CDR3 nucleotides read TGTGCCAGTAGGCAGGGTCCAAGCGGCTACACCTTC. This gives the protein CASRQGPSGYTF. The chain uses TRBV19 and TRBJ1-2, with D possibly TRBD1 on 5 matching bases. Per the germline V gene, CDR1 is LNHDA and CDR2 is SQIVND (reference sequence). V dropped 6 bases and J dropped 8 bases, with 13 bases sitting between them. There are 12 residues in the CDR3. Looking up the rest from reference TRBV19 and TRBJ1-2 gives the full variable domain: DGGITQSPKYLFRKEGQNVTLSCEQNLNHDAMYWYRQDPGQGLRLIYYSQIVNDFQKGDIAEGYSVSREKKESFPLTVTSAQKNPTAFYLCASRQGPSGYTFGSGTRLTVV.

The chain carries TRBV25-1 and TRBJ1-5; 8 nucleotides line up with TRBD1. Germline CDR1 is MGHDK and CDR2 is SYGVNS. The ends lost 6 bases at V and 5 bases at J; junction bases unmatched: 3. This CDR3 is built from 13 residues. The DNA of the CDR3 is TGTGCCAGCAGGGGACAGGACGATCAGCCCCAGCATTTT. Protein: CASRGQDDQPQHF. The whole variable domain, filled in from reference TRBV25-1 and TRBJ1-5, reads EADIYQTPRYLVIGTGKKITLECSQTMGHDKMYWYQQDPGMELHLIHYSYGVNSTEKGDLSSESTVSRIRTEHFPLTLESARPSHTSQYLCASRGQDDQPQHFGDGTRLSIL.

This chain joins TRBV13 and TRBJ2-1, with TRBD2 matching 7 bases. Trimming removed 5 bases from V and 6 bases from J; junction bases left unmatched: 7. This CDR3 comprises 14 residues. Germline loops: CDR1 PRHDT, CDR2 FYEKMQ (reference sequence). CDR3 sequence: CASSPRDYRNEQFF. Written as DNA, the CDR3 is TGTGCCAGCAGCCCCCGGGACTATCGCAATGAGCAGTTCTTC.

The chain has TRBV27 and TRBJ2-5; D perhaps matches TRBD1 (6 bases). This CDR3 region has 14 residues. CDR1 MNHEY and CDR2 SMNVEV come from the germline V gene (reference sequence). V was pared by 6 bases and J by 0 bases, with 11 bases between. In DNA, the CDR3 is TGTGCCAGCAGAGCACAGGGTAACCAAGAGACCCAGTACTTC. Translated, it gives CASRAQGNQETQYF.

This clone was seen just once. The rearrangement links TRBV6-1 to TRBJ2-7; TRBD2 is a possible D gene (7 bases). Germline CDR1 is MNHNS and CDR2 is SASEGT. The V end was cut by 7 bases, the J end by 4 bases, with 14 bases between. CDR3 length equals 13 residues. This chain's CDR3 is CASIFGGQYEQYF. CDR3 nucleotide sequence: TGTGCCAGCATCTTCGGGGGGCAATACGAGCAGTACTTC.

In this sample, this clone turned up a few times. The V gene is TRBV10-1, the J gene TRBJ2-7; D gene ambiguous. V lost 0 bases and J 2 bases, leaving 8 bases between the germline ends. The CDR3 has 14 residues. Germline V CDR1 and CDR2: WNHNN, SYGVQD (reference sequence). DNA of the CDR3: TGCGCCAGCAGTGAGTCGAGCCCACCCTACGAGCAGTACTTC. Protein product: CASSESSPPYEQYF.

V is TRBV5-4 and J is TRBJ1-2; D remains unclear. Trimming took off 4 bases at V and 2 bases at J, with 3 bases between the two ends. The CDR3 runs 11 residues. Germline V lookup: CDR1 SGHNT, CDR2 YYREEE (reference sequence). The CDR3 loop reads CASSGNYGYTF. DNA for the CDR3: TGTGCCAGCAGCGGCAACTATGGCTACACCTTC.

In DNA, the CDR3 is TGTGCCAGCTCACCTTACAGGGGGCGCTTGGACACCGGGGAGCTGTTTTTT. It is translated as CASSPYRGRLDTGELFF. This chain links TRBV18 with TRBJ2-2, with 9 bases fitting TRBD1. The ends lost 3 bases at V and 3 bases at J; junction bases unmatched: 8. Germline V gene lookup returns CDR1 KGHSH and CDR2 LQKENI. The CDR3 runs 17 residues.

The chain uses TRBV5-1 and TRBJ2-7, with 7 bases that match TRBD1. The CDR3 loop spans 14 amino acids. Germline V lookup: CDR1 SGHRS, CDR2 YFSETQ. Trimming cost V 4 bases and J 2 bases; bases outside gene matches: 6. In DNA form, the CDR3 reads TGCGCCAGCAGCCCCGGACAGGTTACCTACGAGCAGTACTTC. Translated, it gives CASSPGQVTYEQYF.

In its sample, this clone was seen a few times. The chain combines TRBV6-5 with TRBJ2-2, with 7 bases lining up with TRBD2. Germline trimming cut 8 bases from V and 6 bases from J; bases unmatched to any gene: 9. CDR3 length equals 14 residues. CDR1 and CDR2 from the germline V gene are MNHEY and SVGAGI. The CDR3 protein is CASDTAGRPGELFF. The CDR3 region has the DNA TGTGCCAGCGATACGGCCGGGAGGCCCGGGGAGCTGTTTTTT.